The rows below give T cell receptor beta chains drawn from one sample of a study of cytomegalovirus exposure and HLA in healthy donors. Clones were sequenced by immunoSEQ multiplex PCR, and TCRdb holds only the in-frame ones, with some missing. The sample shows approximately 200,000 clones, roughly 74% of them seen only once. The source material was PBMCs. The origin of the receptors is a woman aged 30 to 39 in good health and CMV-seropositive. Both conserved end residues are part of each CDR3. D genes are given only for firm matches. Size tells how often a clone was seen (once, few, many) or the class of an expanded clone, and some rows leave it out.

J gene: TRBJ1-2; clone size: few; V gene: TRBV7-2; D gene: NA; CDR3 DNA: TGTGCCAGCAGCTTGTGGGGCAGGACCACCGCTAACTATGGCTACACCTTC; CDR3 protein: CASSLWGRTTANYGYTF
J gene: TRBJ1-2; clone size: NA; V gene: TRBV5-1; D gene: TRBD1; CDR3 DNA: TGCGCCAGCAGCTGGGGGGACAGCTCGGGCTACACCTTC; CDR3 protein: CASSWGDSSGYTF
J gene: TRBJ2-1; clone size: NA; V gene: TRBV5-5; D gene: NA; CDR3 DNA: TGTGCCAGCACCGCGGGGAGCGACAATGAGCAGTTCTTC; CDR3 protein: CASTAGSDNEQFF
J gene: TRBJ2-1; clone size: NA; V gene: TRBV5-1; D gene: TRBD2; CDR3 DNA: TGCGCCAGCAGCTTGGCACGACTAGCGGGAGGACTTCCCTACAATGAGCAGTTCTTC; CDR3 protein: CASSLARLAGGLPYNEQFF
J gene: TRBJ2-1; clone size: NA; V gene: TRBV5-4; D gene: TRBD2; CDR3 DNA: TGTGCCAGCTTAGGGCGGGAGTACAATGAGCAGTTCTTC; CDR3 protein: CASLGREYNEQFF
J gene: TRBJ1-4; clone size: few; V gene: TRBV5-6; D gene: NA; CDR3 DNA: TGTGCCAGCAGCGTACGACTATCTAATGAAAAACTGTTTTTT; CDR3 protein: CASSVRLSNEKLFF
J gene: TRBJ2-5; clone size: NA; V gene: TRBV28; D gene: NA; CDR3 DNA: TGTGCCAGCAGTTTCCCACCCGTGGGGGAGGTACAAGAGACCCAGTACTTC; CDR3 protein: CASSFPPVGEVQETQYF
J gene: TRBJ1-1; clone size: NA; V gene: TRBV19; D gene: NA; CDR3 DNA: TGTGCCAGTACCCACGCCAGAGGCATCATGAACACTGAAGCTTTCTTT; CDR3 protein: CASTHARGIMNTEAFF
J gene: TRBJ1-1; clone size: NA; V gene: TRBV6-4; D gene: NA; CDR3 DNA: TGTGCCAGCAGTGAGGGTCCCAGGTTGGGCACTGAAGCTTTCTTT; CDR3 protein: CASSEGPRLGTEAFF
J gene: TRBJ1-2; clone size: NA; V gene: TRBV20-1; D gene: NA; CDR3 DNA: TGCAGTGCCGCAGACTATGGCTACACCTTC; CDR3 protein: CSAADYGYTF
J gene: TRBJ1-4; clone size: NA; V gene: TRBV7-9; D gene: NA; CDR3 DNA: TGTGCCAGCAGCCATACTCGGAATGAAAAACTGTTTTTT; CDR3 protein: CASSHTRNEKLFF
J gene: TRBJ1-2; clone size: NA; V gene: TRBV2; D gene: NA; CDR3 DNA: TGTGCCAGCAGTGACTTCGGACAGACCTATGGCTACACCTTC; CDR3 protein: CASSDFGQTYGYTF
J gene: TRBJ1-4; clone size: NA; V gene: TRBV5-1; D gene: TRBD1; CDR3 DNA: TGCGCCAGCAGCCCGGGACAGGGCCCTGCAACTAATGAAAAACTGTTTTTT; CDR3 protein: CASSPGQGPATNEKLFF
J gene: TRBJ1-5; clone size: once; V gene: TRBV4-1; D gene: TRBD1; CDR3 DNA: TGCGCCAGCAGCCAAACCGGGACAGAAGGTTTTAGCAATCAGCCCCAGCATTTT; CDR3 protein: CASSQTGTEGFSNQPQHF
J gene: TRBJ2-7; clone size: NA; V gene: TRBV10-3; D gene: NA; CDR3 DNA: TGTGCCATCAGTCCCTCTCGGGGGAACCTAGCCTACGAGCAGTACTTC; CDR3 protein: CAISPSRGNLAYEQYF
J gene: TRBJ2-5; clone size: NA; V gene: TRBV14; D gene: NA; CDR3 DNA: TGTGCCAGCGCCGGGGTTAACAGCGGTGGGACCCAGTACTTC; CDR3 protein: CASAGVNSGGTQYF
J gene: TRBJ1-2; clone size: NA; V gene: TRBV9; D gene: TRBD1; CDR3 DNA: TGTGCCAGCGGACAGGGGGCTATCGGGGGCTACACCTTC; CDR3 protein: CASGQGAIGGYTF
J gene: TRBJ2-1; clone size: NA; V gene: TRBV21-1; D gene: NA; CDR3 DNA: TGTGCCAGCAGCAATTACCGAAGCGCCTACAATGAGCAGTTCTTC; CDR3 protein: CASSNYRSAYNEQFF
J gene: TRBJ2-3; clone size: NA; V gene: TRBV27; D gene: TRBD2; CDR3 DNA: TGTGCCAGCAGTTCCCCTGGACTAGCGGGAGCCGGGGTGGGCACAGATACGCAGTATTTT; CDR3 protein: CASSSPGLAGAGVGTDTQYF
J gene: TRBJ1-5; clone size: NA; V gene: TRBV19; D gene: NA; CDR3 DNA: TGTGCCAGTAGTGCCCCAGAGGGACTCATCAATCAGCCCCAGCATTTT; CDR3 protein: CASSAPEGLINQPQHF
J gene: TRBJ1-2; clone size: NA; V gene: TRBV2; D gene: NA; CDR3 DNA: TGTGCCAGCAGTCCTTACGGGTATGGCTACACCTTC; CDR3 protein: CASSPYGYGYTF
J gene: TRBJ1-1; clone size: NA; V gene: TRBV10-3; D gene: NA; CDR3 DNA: TGTGCCATCAGTGGGCTGAACAGGGCCGCGGATGAAGCTTTCTTT; CDR3 protein: CAISGLNRAADEAFF
J gene: TRBJ2-7; clone size: NA; V gene: TRBV7-6; D gene: TRBD1; CDR3 DNA: TGTGCCAGCAGCCTGCCGACAGGGGGCTACTACGAGCAGTACTTC; CDR3 protein: CASSLPTGGYYEQYF
J gene: TRBJ1-2; clone size: NA; V gene: TRBV15; D gene: TRBD1; CDR3 DNA: TGTGCCACCAGCAGAGAGTTTGGGACAGGGGGCTATGGCTACACCTTC; CDR3 protein: CATSREFGTGGYGYTF
J gene: TRBJ2-1; clone size: NA; V gene: TRBV5-1; D gene: NA; CDR3 DNA: TGCGCCAGCAGCCGTGTACAGGGTGGGAGCGCTGAGCAGTTCTTC; CDR3 protein: CASSRVQGGSAEQFF
J gene: TRBJ1-2; clone size: NA; V gene: TRBV5-5; D gene: TRBD1; CDR3 DNA: TGTGCCAGCAGCATCACGACAGGGGGCGACTATGGCTACACCTTC; CDR3 protein: CASSITTGGDYGYTF
J gene: TRBJ2-7; clone size: NA; V gene: TRBV14; D gene: TRBD1; CDR3 DNA: TGTGCCAGCAGCAGCGGTCAGGACAGGGTCATCTACGAGCAGTACTTC; CDR3 protein: CASSSGQDRVIYEQYF
J gene: TRBJ1-5; clone size: NA; V gene: TRBV28; D gene: NA; CDR3 DNA: TGTGCCAGCAGTTTTATAGCACTCAATCAGCCCCAGCATTTT; CDR3 protein: CASSFIALNQPQHF
J gene: TRBJ2-1; clone size: NA; V gene: TRBV11-1; D gene: NA; CDR3 DNA: TGTGCCAGCAGCCCCGGACTAACCAATGAGCAGTTCTTC; CDR3 protein: CASSPGLTNEQFF
J gene: TRBJ1-1; clone size: once; V gene: TRBV7-9; D gene: NA; CDR3 DNA: TGTGCCAGCAGCTCGGGGATAGTGGACAGGAACACTGAAGCTTTCTTT; CDR3 protein: CASSSGIVDRNTEAFF
J gene: TRBJ2-1; clone size: NA; V gene: TRBV2; D gene: TRBD2; CDR3 DNA: TGTGCCAGCGGAGGACTAGCCGTCAATGGTGGGGTGCAGTTCTTC; CDR3 protein: CASGGLAVNGGVQFF
J gene: TRBJ2-5; clone size: few; V gene: TRBV27; D gene: TRBD2; CDR3 DNA: TGTGCCGCGGGGACTAGCGGCCAGGAGACCCAGTACTTC; CDR3 protein: CAAGTSGQETQYF
J gene: TRBJ1-3; clone size: NA; V gene: TRBV6-5; D gene: NA; CDR3 DNA: TGTGCCAGCAGTAATTCAGGGGACACCATATATTTT; CDR3 protein: CASSNSGDTIYF
J gene: TRBJ2-1; clone size: once; V gene: TRBV5-6; D gene: TRBD2; CDR3 DNA: TGTGCCAGCAACCTGGGACTAGCGGCCGGGTCCTACAATGAGCAGTTCTTC; CDR3 protein: CASNLGLAAGSYNEQFF
J gene: TRBJ2-3; clone size: NA; V gene: TRBV2; D gene: NA; CDR3 DNA: TGTGCCAGCAGTGAAGTGGGCAGGGTATCAGATACGCAGTATTTT; CDR3 protein: CASSEVGRVSDTQYF
J gene: TRBJ1-4; clone size: NA; V gene: TRBV29-1; D gene: TRBD1; CDR3 DNA: TGCAGCGTGAAATACAGGGGAGTTAATGAAAAACTGTTTTTT; CDR3 protein: CSVKYRGVNEKLFF
J gene: TRBJ2-7; clone size: NA; V gene: TRBV5-1; D gene: TRBD1; CDR3 DNA: TGCGCCAGCAGCACCGACAGGGTCTCCTACGAGCAGTACTTC; CDR3 protein: CASSTDRVSYEQYF
J gene: TRBJ2-1; clone size: NA; V gene: TRBV7-9; D gene: TRBD2; CDR3 DNA: TGTGCCAGCAGCCTACGGACTAGCGATGAGCAGTTCTTC; CDR3 protein: CASSLRTSDEQFF
J gene: TRBJ2-3; clone size: NA; V gene: TRBV19; D gene: NA; CDR3 DNA: TGTGCCAGTACCAGGGGTGCGGAAACAGATACGCAGTATTTT; CDR3 protein: CASTRGAETDTQYF
J gene: TRBJ1-5; clone size: NA; V gene: TRBV6-5; D gene: TRBD1; CDR3 DNA: TGTGCCAGCAGTTCCTGGACAGGGGACCAGCCCCAGCATTTT; CDR3 protein: CASSSWTGDQPQHF
J gene: TRBJ1-1; clone size: NA; V gene: TRBV15; D gene: NA; CDR3 DNA: TGTGCCACCAGCAGAGAAGGAGTATGGGACACTGAGGCTTTCTTT; CDR3 protein: CATSREGVWDTEAFF
J gene: TRBJ1-6; clone size: few; V gene: TRBV28; D gene: TRBD1; CDR3 DNA: TGTGCCAGCACCAGGACACTACAGGGGAAGGCCTCACCCCTCCACTTT; CDR3 protein: CASTRTLQGKASPLHF
J gene: TRBJ1-1; clone size: NA; V gene: TRBV29-1; D gene: TRBD1; CDR3 DNA: TGCAGCGGAAGACAGGGTGAAGCTTTCTTT; CDR3 protein: CSGRQGEAFF
J gene: TRBJ1-3; clone size: once; V gene: TRBV19; D gene: TRBD1; CDR3 DNA: TGTGCCAGTAACCCGGGACAGCCGAGGAACACCATATATTTT; CDR3 protein: CASNPGQPRNTIYF
J gene: TRBJ2-3; clone size: few; V gene: TRBV27; D gene: TRBD1; CDR3 DNA: TGTGCCAGCAGTTTGGGCCGACAGGGGAGCACAGATACGCAGTATTTT; CDR3 protein: CASSLGRQGSTDTQYF